This is a list of T cell receptor beta chains from one sample in a study of blood T cell repertoires in COVID-19. Clones were sequenced by immunoSEQ multiplex PCR, and TCRdb holds only the in-frame ones, with some missing. The table has a few hundred thousand clones, under 90% seen once. The sequenced material came from peripheral blood. The receptors originated from a man aged 25-45 years with active or convalescent COVID-19. Both conserved end residues are part of each CDR3. The D gene is left open where the match is weak. Size tells how often a clone was seen (once, few, many) or the class of an expanded clone, and some rows leave it out.

d_call j_call v_call clone_size cdr3_nt cdr3_aa
- TRBJ1-1 TRBV9 once TGTGCCAGCAGCATCCGGGACACCAACACTGAAGCTTTCTTT CASSIRDTNTEAFF
- TRBJ2-1 TRBV5-6 - TGTGCCAGCAGCTTGTTGACGCTGAGGAATGAGCAGTTCTTC CASSLLTLRNEQFF
TRBD2 TRBJ2-1 TRBV11-2 few TGTGCCAGCAGCTCCGTTGTTAGCGGGAGTGGGTACAATGAGCAGTTCTTC CASSSVVSGSGYNEQFF
TRBD2 TRBJ2-4 TRBV4-1 few TGCGCCAGCAGCCAAGTGGGTAGCGGGGGGCCACTAGCCAAAAACATTCAGTACTTC CASSQVGSGGPLAKNIQYF
- TRBJ2-1 TRBV7-2 - TGTGCCAGCAGCCCCGGGGGGCCAATGAATGAGCAGTTCTTC CASSPGGPMNEQFF
TRBD2 TRBJ2-2 TRBV19 - TGTGCCAGTAGTACTAGCGGAGCGAACACCGGGGAGCTGTTTTTT CASSTSGANTGELFF
- TRBJ2-5 TRBV9 - TGTGCCAGCAGCGTATCTATGAAAGAGACCCAGTACTTC CASSVSMKETQYF
- TRBJ1-1 TRBV4-3 - TGCGCCAGCAGCCTCCACCGGGGGAACACTGAAGCTTTCTTT CASSLHRGNTEAFF
TRBD2 TRBJ2-2 TRBV3-1/TRBV3-2 - TGTGCCAGCAGCCAAATTAGCGGGGGTCGGACCGGGGAGCTGTTTTTT CASSQISGGRTGELFF
TRBD1 TRBJ2-1 TRBV11-2 - TGTGCCAGCAGCTTAGGACAGGGTCCCTACAATGAGCAGTTCTTC CASSLGQGPYNEQFF
TRBD1 TRBJ1-5 TRBV30 - TGTGCCTGGTCCCCAGGGGGTGCCAATCAGCCCCAGCATTTT CAWSPGGANQPQHF
- TRBJ2-1 TRBV14 - TGTGCCAGCAGCCAAGGGCCGGGTCCCCGAAGATTAAGCTCCTACAATGAGCAGTTCTTC CASSQGPGPRRLSSYNEQFF
- TRBJ2-2 TRBV5-1 once TGCGCCAGCAGCCCGAGGGACACCGGGGAGCTGTTTTTT CASSPRDTGELFF
TRBD1 TRBJ1-1 TRBV11-3 - TGTGCCAGCAGCTCCCCGGACAGGGATGGCACTGAAGCTTTCTTT CASSSPDRDGTEAFF